The TCR beta chain described here comes from a study of OX40 agonist ivuxolimab in advanced cancers. Study-level information: Ivuxolimab, an antibody acting as an agonist of OX40 (CD134), was used to treat patients. Head and neck, renal cell, melanoma or hepatocellular carcinoma were the cancers that dose-escalation patients had.

Sequenced by immunoSEQ multiplex PCR; TCRdb stores in-frame clones only, minus some. The sample includes around 80,000 clones, approximately 80% seen only once; the top ten take roughly 0.44%. As concerns this clone: Its specificity is not known.

Sampling times: baseline, cycle 4 day 1, cycle 7 day 1. Germline loops: CDR1 SEHNR, CDR2 FQNEAQ (reference sequence). The ends lost 2 bases at V and 10 bases at J; junction bases unmatched: 9. This CDR3 region has 15 residues. Whole-study results and caveats: Compared with others, partial responders at 0.1-3.0 mg/kg displayed clonal expansion among the lowest.

The receptor comes from an adult with an advanced solid tumor such as melanoma, head and neck, liver or kidney cancer. The sample was CD4+ or CD8+ T cells sorted from blood, taken in a trial of the OX40 agonist ivuxolimab. V usage is TRBV7-9 and J usage is TRBJ1-4, with 8 bases lining up with TRBD1. The CDR3 loop is CASSLSGGIDGKLFF. The CDR3 DNA follows: TGTGCCAGCAGCTTATCAGGGGGCATAGACGGAAAACTGTTTTTT. Based on the CDR3 plus reference TRBV7-9 and TRBJ1-4, the full variable domain is DTGVSQNPRHKITKRGQNVTFRCDPISEHNRLYWYRQTLGQGPEFLTYFQNEAQLEKSRLLSDRFSAERPKGSFSTLEIQRTEQGDSAMYLCASSLSGGIDGKLFFGSGTQLSVL.